Following are 30 T cell receptor beta chains from one sample sequenced in a study of OX40 agonist ivuxolimab in advanced cancers. The protocol was immunoSEQ multiplex PCR, while the TCRdb copy is restricted to in-frame clones and leaves out a portion. Here the sample spans nearly 85,000 clones, 80% to 90% being singletons. The sample consisted of CD4+ or CD8+ T cells sorted from blood, taken in a trial of the OX40 agonist ivuxolimab. These TCRs come from an adult with an advanced solid tumor such as melanoma, head and neck, liver or kidney cancer.

This clone has only a few counts. CDR3 sequence: CASSLMGNQPQHF. As DNA, the CDR3 is TGTGCCAGCAGCTTAATGGGCAATCAGCCCCAGCATTTT. This chain links TRBV7-9 with TRBJ1-5, with D hard to call. Deletions cut 2 bases from V and 2 bases from J, with 4 bases between. The CDR3 runs to 13 residues. CDR1 is SEHNR and CDR2 is FQNEAQ in the germline V gene (reference sequence).

This chain joins TRBV9 and TRBJ2-3; 8 bases line up with TRBD2. J gave up 6 bases and V 4 bases, and 7 bases lay outside the gene matches. CDR1 is SGDLS and CDR2 is YYNGEE in the germline V gene. The CDR3 runs 14 residues. CDR3 protein: CASSPGLAGDTQYF. The CDR3 DNA reads TGTGCCAGCAGCCCCGGACTAGCCGGGGATACGCAGTATTTT.

This chain links TRBV30 with TRBJ2-6, with 8 bases fitting TRBD1. The ends lost 4 bases at V and 0 bases at J; junction bases unmatched: 11. The CDR3 consists of 18 residues. The V gene's germline CDR1 is GTSNPN and CDR2 SVGIG (reference sequence). The CDR3, as DNA: TGTGCCTGGACCAGGGGGCACCCACTAGCCTCTGGGGCCAACGTCCTGACTTTC. Translation: CAWTRGHPLASGANVLTF. Drawing the rest from reference TRBV30 and TRBJ2-6, the complete variable domain is SQTIHQWPATLVQPVGSPLSLECTVEGTSNPNLYWYRQAAGRGLQLLFYSVGIGQISSEVPQNLSASRPQDRQFILSSKKLLLSDSGFYLCAWTRGHPLASGANVLTFGAGSRLTVL.

The chain has TRBV19 and TRBJ1-4; D might be TRBD1 (6 bases). Germline V gene lookup returns CDR1 LNHDA and CDR2 SQIVND (reference sequence). Between the trimmed V and J ends, which lost 3 bases and 5 bases, there was a span of 22 bases. The length of the CDR3 is 18 residues. The CDR3 DNA sequence: TGTGCCAGTAGTATTCCCACAGGGTCTGGGGGCCGAAATGAAAAACTGTTTTTT. It specifies CASSIPTGSGGRNEKLFF.

The chain carries TRBV11-2 and TRBJ2-1; 7 nucleotides match TRBD1. V trimming: 0 bases; J trimming: 1 base; junction bases outside the gene matches: 0. The CDR3 is 15 residues long. Germline V gene lookup returns CDR1 SGHAT and CDR2 FQNNGV. The CDR3 coding sequence is TGTGCCAGCAGCTTAGACAGGGGGTCCTACAATGAGCAGTTCTTC. Translating gives CASSLDRGSYNEQFF.

The chain carries TRBV19 and TRBJ1-2, with D hard to call. Trimming stripped 5 bases from V and 0 bases from J, with 16 bases between. This CDR3 is built from 16 residues. Germline CDR1 and CDR2: LNHDA and SQIVND (reference sequence). DNA for the CDR3: TGTGCCAGTAGTCCAGAGCGCCGCAGTCCTAACTATGGCTACACCTTC. Its translation: CASSPERRSPNYGYTF.

The CDR3 protein is CASSLNGGLTSTDTQYF. The DNA of the CDR3 is TGTGCCAGCAGCCTGAACGGGGGACTAACCTCCACAGATACGCAGTATTTT. The chain combines TRBV7-3 with TRBJ2-3, with TRBD2 matching over 7 bases. Per germline, CDR1 SGHTA and CDR2 FQGTGA. The CDR3 extends over 17 amino acids. V lost 5 bases to trimming and J lost 2 bases; unmatched junction nucleotides: 13.

The V call is TRBV13, the J call TRBJ1-1; D not resolved. The germline V gene encodes CDR1 PRHDT and CDR2 FYEKMQ (reference sequence). V was cut by 1 base and J by 10 bases, with 7 bases left in between. The CDR3 is 11 amino acids. The CDR3 DNA reads TGTGCCAGCAGCTTAGTTTCGGTAGCTTTCTTT. Residues: CASSLVSVAFF. Together with reference TRBV13 and TRBJ1-1, the CDR3 gives the full variable domain: AAGVIQSPRHLIKEKRETATLKCYPIPRHDTVYWYQQGPGQDPQFLISFYEKMQSDKGSIPDRFSAQQFSDYHSELNMSSLELGDSALYFCASSLVSVAFFGQGTRLTVV.

This rearrangement joins TRBV11-1 to TRBJ2-7, with unresolved D. This CDR3 region has 13 residues. V shed 2 bases and J shed 6 bases, with 11 bases lying between them. Germline CDR1 SGHAT, CDR2 FQDESV (reference sequence). The CDR3 loop reads CASSLPPLSEQYF. The CDR3 DNA reads TGTGCCAGCAGCTTACCACCCCTTAGCGAGCAGTACTTC.

This rearrangement joins TRBV6-6 to TRBJ2-6; D uncertain. CDR3 length equals 14 residues. The ends were cut back, 0 bases at V and 7 bases at J, with 7 bases in the middle. Germline assignment: CDR1 MNHNY and CDR2 SVGAGI (reference sequence). DNA for the CDR3: TGTGCCAGCAGTTACTCGGCTCTTGCCAACGTCCTGACTTTC. Its translation: CASSYSALANVLTF.

This chain links TRBV9 with TRBJ2-5, with 10 bases identical to TRBD1. This CDR3 has 15 residues. V gave up 0 bases and J gave up 5 bases; unmatched junction bases: 4. Looked up from germline, CDR1 is SGDLS and CDR2 is YYNGEE. For the CDR3, the DNA is TGTGCCAGCAGCGTAGGACAGGGGGCAGGGGAGACCCAGTACTTC. This encodes CASSVGQGAGETQYF.

This sequence joins TRBV20-1 and TRBJ1-1; D ambiguous. CDR1 and CDR2 (germline): DFQATT, SNEGSKA (reference sequence). V lost 6 bases to trimming and J lost 5 bases, with 7 bases between them. The CDR3 covers 10 residues. CDR3 nucleotides: TGCAGTGCGGATAGGACTGAAGCTTTCTTT. This encodes CSADRTEAFF.

This clone showed up just a few times. The V gene is TRBV9, the J gene TRBJ2-1; 10 positions agree with TRBD2. V dropped 0 bases and J dropped 10; count of bases not matched to a gene: 13. Germline lookup yields CDR1 SGDLS and CDR2 YYNGEE. CDR3 length: 17 residues. The CDR3, as DNA: TGTGCCAGCAGCGTAGGGCTACCGGAAGCGGGGGGGCGCGAGCAGTTCTTC. Amino acid sequence: CASSVGLPEAGGREQFF. Together with reference TRBV9 and TRBJ2-1, the CDR3 gives the full variable domain: DSGVTQTPKHLITATGQRVTLRCSPRSGDLSVYWYQQSLDQGLQFLIQYYNGEERAKGNILERFSAQQFPDLHSELNLSSLELGDSALYFCASSVGLPEAGGREQFFGPGTRLTVL.

This sequence joins TRBV10-3 and TRBJ2-7; the D is unclear. Germline V gene lookup returns CDR1 ENHRY and CDR2 SYGVKD. V was cut by 4 bases and J by 6 bases, with 10 bases left in between. The CDR3 covers 12 residues. CDR3 in DNA: TGTGCCATCAGTGGGCCCCATGGCGAGCAGTACTTC. Translated, it gives CAISGPHGEQYF.

The sample holds a few counts of this clone. The CDR3 bases are TGTGCCAGCAGCTTTACGCGACAGGAAGATACGCAGTATTTT. This sequence encodes CASSFTRQEDTQYF. The chain has TRBV7-9 and TRBJ2-3, with D perhaps matching TRBD1 (6 bases). The ends were cut back, 3 bases at V and 5 bases at J, with 12 bases in the middle. The V gene's germline CDR1 is SEHNR and CDR2 FQNEAQ (reference sequence). The length of the CDR3 is 14 residues.

Comments on this clone: Other nucleotide sequences in the sample specify the same CDR3. The gene calls are TRBV7-6 and TRBJ2-2; D may be TRBD1 or TRBD2 (6 bases each). Trimming pared 4 bases from V and 3 bases from J, leaving 24 bases between. Germline V gene lookup returns CDR1 SGHVS and CDR2 FNYEAQ. CDR3 length equals 19 residues. This chain's CDR3 is CASSSGTRGRQGHTGELFF. CDR3 in DNA: TGTGCCAGCAGCTCAGGGACTCGGGGGCGGCAGGGGCACACCGGGGAGCTGTTTTTT.

The J gene is TRBJ2-3, the V gene TRBV5-5; D call uncertain. This CDR3 comprises 15 residues. Germline assignment: CDR1 SGHKS and CDR2 YYEKEE (reference sequence). V lost 0 bases and J 1 base, leaving 9 bases between the germline ends. The CDR3 loop reads CASSLETHRTDTQYF. The CDR3 DNA follows: TGTGCCAGCAGCTTGGAGACGCATCGCACAGATACGCAGTATTTT. The complete variable domain, with remaining parts taken from reference TRBV5-5 and TRBJ2-3, reads DAGVTQSPTHLIKTRGQQVTLRCSPISGHKSVSWYQQVLGQGPQFIFQYYEKEERGRGNFPDRFSARQFPNYSSELNVNALLLGDSALYLCASSLETHRTDTQYFGPGTRLTVL.

CDR3 DNA: TGTGCCAGCAGCTTAGATCCGGGGGTCAGCACAGATACGCAGTATTTT. Protein sequence: CASSLDPGVSTDTQYF. The chain carries TRBV7-2 and TRBJ2-3, with D perhaps TRBD2 (6 bases). The germline V gene encodes CDR1 SGHTA and CDR2 FQGNSA. V gave up 1 base and J gave up 0 bases, with 11 bases separating them. The CDR3 sequence is 16 residues long. Filled out from reference TRBV7-2 and TRBJ2-3, the complete variable domain reads GAGVSQSPSNKVTEKGKDVELRCDPISGHTALYWYRQSLGQGLEFLIYFQGNSAPDKSGLPSDRFSAERTGGSVSTLTIQRTQQEDSAVYLCASSLDPGVSTDTQYFGPGTRLTVL.

The chain recombines TRBV5-6 with TRBJ1-2; no definite D call. Deletions cut 2 bases from V and 4 bases from J, with 15 bases between. This CDR3 has 15 amino acids. Germline lookup yields CDR1 SGHDT and CDR2 YYEEEE. In DNA form, the CDR3 reads TGTGCCAGCAGCTTCTTTTACAGCCAGTCCTATGGCTACACCTTC. This codes for CASSFFYSQSYGYTF.

This chain joins TRBV28 and TRBJ2-2, with TRBD1 matching 7 bases. This CDR3 has 17 residues. In germline, CDR1 is MDHEN, CDR2 SYDVKM. Losses at the gene ends were 6 bases for V and 2 bases for J; bases not matched to a gene: 12. The CDR3 coding sequence is TGTGCCAGCAGCGAGCTGTCCGGGACAGTAAACACCGGGGAGCTGTTTTTT. It translates to CASSELSGTVNTGELFF.

This chain uses TRBV30 with TRBJ2-7; no clear D gene. The V gene's germline CDR1 is GTSNPN and CDR2 SVGIG (reference sequence). CDR3 length: 11 amino acids. Trimming cost V 1 base and J 2 bases, with 3 bases left between them. DNA for the CDR3: TGTGCCTGGAGTGAGACCTACGAGCAGTACTTC. The encoded protein is CAWSETYEQYF.

This chain uses TRBV7-9 with TRBJ2-5, with 8 bases that match TRBD1. Germline V gene lookup returns CDR1 SEHNR and CDR2 FQNEAQ (reference sequence). The CDR3 runs to 13 residues. The trim removed 1 base at V and 9 bases at J, leaving 4 bases unmatched. CDR3 in DNA: TGTGCCAGCAGCTTAGGGACAGGGTTCGCCCAGTACTTC. As protein: CASSLGTGFAQYF. The full variable domain, completed using reference TRBV7-9 and TRBJ2-5, is DTGVSQNPRHKITKRGQNVTFRCDPISEHNRLYWYRQTLGQGPEFLTYFQNEAQLEKSRLLSDRFSAERPKGSFSTLEIQRTEQGDSAMYLCASSLGTGFAQYFGPGTRLLVL.

V gene TRBV18 combines with J gene TRBJ2-3; TRBD1 agrees at 12 bases. Trimming took 4 bases from V and 3 from J; bases not matched to a gene: 11. Germline CDR1 and CDR2: KGHSH and LQKENI. This CDR3 has 18 amino acids. CDR3 region: CASSQMGQGARWTDTQYF. For the CDR3, the DNA is TGTGCCAGCTCACAAATGGGACAGGGGGCGCGTTGGACAGATACGCAGTATTTT.

For the CDR3, the DNA is TGTGCCAGCAGCGAAGGATTCCTCCTGGGAGGGGGCCCGGAGACCCAGTACTTC. Translated: CASSEGFLLGGGPETQYF. V gene TRBV9 combines with J gene TRBJ2-5; D is tentatively TRBD1 or TRBD2 (7 bases each). Between the trimmed V and J ends, which lost 3 bases and 5 bases, there was a span of 26 bases. The CDR3 consists of 18 residues. CDR1 and CDR2 (germline): SGDLS, YYNGEE.

The CDR3: CASSPDSGGGKTQYF. The CDR3 nucleotides are TGTGCCAGCAGTCCGGATAGCGGGGGGGGGAAGACCCAGTACTTC. The chain couples TRBV25-1 to TRBJ2-5, with 11 bases fitting TRBD2. V lost 5 bases and J lost 6; bases outside the gene matches: 8. The CDR3 totals 15 residues. Germline CDR1 MGHDK, CDR2 SYGVNS.

The CDR3 region has the DNA TGTGCCAGCAGCAAGGGAGTGTACTATGGCTACACCTTC. Amino acid sequence: CASSKGVYYGYTF. This chain links TRBV27 with TRBJ1-2; unclear D gene. CDR3 length: 13 residues. From germline, CDR1 is MNHEY and CDR2 SMNVEV (reference sequence). Trimming stripped 6 bases from V and 3 bases from J, with 11 bases between.

This rearrangement joins TRBV7-3 to TRBJ2-1, with D possibly being TRBD2 (6 bases). The CDR3 totals 13 residues. The germline CDR1 and CDR2 sequences are SGHTA and FQGTGA. The V end was cut by 5 bases, the J end by 4 bases, with 9 bases between. CDR3 region: CASSPGVYNEQFF. The CDR3 DNA sequence: TGTGCCAGCAGCCCGGGGGTTTACAATGAGCAGTTCTTC.

This clone was observed a single time. The rearrangement joins TRBV7-9 to TRBJ2-1, with D possibly being TRBD2 (5 bases). CDR3 length: 15 residues. Trimming stripped 6 bases from V and 9 bases from J, with 21 bases between. From germline, CDR1 is SEHNR and CDR2 FQNEAQ (reference sequence). CDR3 amino acids: CASSLAPGMGTEQFF. CDR3 DNA sequence: TGTGCCAGCAGTTTGGCCCCCGGGATGGGTACTGAGCAGTTCTTC.

The V call is TRBV19, the J call TRBJ1-5; 8 bases match TRBD1. The V and J ends lost 4 bases and 3 bases, in that order; junction bases with no gene match: 2. CDR3 length: 14 amino acids. From germline, CDR1 is LNHDA and CDR2 SQIVND (reference sequence). The CDR3 nucleotides are TGTGCCAGTAGTAGGGGACAGGTCAATCAGCCCCAGCATTTT. This translates into CASSRGQVNQPQHF.

The chain links TRBV10-1 to TRBJ1-4; D call uncertain. The CDR3 spans 13 residues. Germline-derived CDR1 and CDR2 are WNHNN and SYGVQD (reference sequence). V was cut by 7 bases and J by 7 bases, with 13 bases left in between. Written as DNA, the CDR3 is TGCGCCAGCACGAGTGCTTTTTCTGAAAAACTGTTTTTT. This codes for CASTSAFSEKLFF.